These 18 T cell receptor beta chains share one sample of origin, sequenced in a study of PD-1 blockade in classical Hodgkin lymphoma. All the patients suffered relapse after autologous stem cell transplantation, and brentuximab vedotin exposure differed. The data were produced by immunoSEQ multiplex PCR, yet TCRdb's version contains in-frame clones alone and is incomplete. The sample has 90,000 to 100,000 clones; roughly 92% are singletons. The sample here was peripheral blood mononuclear cells (PBMCs), taken at baseline. These receptors were obtained from a human donor with classical Hodgkin lymphoma.

The gene calls are TRBV10-3 and TRBJ2-7; TRBD2 agrees at 10 bases. Per the germline V gene, CDR1 is ENHRY and CDR2 is SYGVKD. This CDR3 is built from 13 residues. V lost 8 bases to trimming and J lost 5 bases; unmatched junction nucleotides: 6. The CDR3 nucleotides are TGTGCCATCGGGCGGACTAGCGGAGACGAGCAGTACTTC. This gives the protein CAIGRTSGDEQYF.

The V gene is TRBV4-1, the J gene TRBJ1-4; D uncertain. The CDR3 covers 15 residues. Germline CDR1 reads MGHRA; CDR2 reads YSYEKL. V was shortened by 0 bases and J by 5 bases, with 10 bases between the two germline ends. The CDR3, as DNA: TGCGCCAGCAGCCAAGATCGCCTACAAAATGAAAAACTGTTTTTT. Translating it yields CASSQDRLQNEKLFF.

This chain joins TRBV7-9 and TRBJ2-7, with D maybe TRBD2 (5 bases). Germline-derived CDR1 and CDR2 are SEHNR and FQNEAQ (reference sequence). The CDR3 consists of 15 residues. The V end lost 2 bases, the J end lost 3 bases, and 14 bases lay between the germline ends. CDR3 coding DNA: TGTGCCAGCAGCTTATCCTCTACTAGGGTCTACGAGCAGTACTTC. This translates into CASSLSSTRVYEQYF.

The gene calls are TRBV27 and TRBJ1-4; D unresolved. V was trimmed by 1 base and J by 0 bases, leaving 6 bases between them. This CDR3 is 15 amino acids long. Germline CDR1 and CDR2: MNHEY and SMNVEV (reference sequence). The CDR3 here is CASSLYRTTNEKLFF. In DNA, the CDR3 is TGTGCCAGCAGTTTATACAGAACAACTAATGAAAAACTGTTTTTT.

Here the CDR3 reads CSESSPAVDGETQYF. The CDR3 DNA reads TGCAGCGAATCTTCGCCGGCCGTCGATGGAGAGACCCAGTACTTC. The chain recombines TRBV29-1 with TRBJ2-5, with D unresolved. The CDR3 runs 15 residues. The V and J ends lost 7 bases and 4 bases respectively, with 22 bases between them. The V gene's germline CDR1 is SQVTM and CDR2 ANQGSEA. The full variable domain, rest sourced from reference TRBV29-1 and TRBJ2-5, is SAVISQKPSRDICQRGTSLTIQCQVDSQVTMMFWYRQQPGQSLTLIATANQGSEATYESGFVIDKFPISRPNLTFSTLTVSNMSPEDSSIYLCSESSPAVDGETQYFGPGTRLLVL.

CDR3 residues: CASSLSQETQYF. The CDR3 DNA sequence: TGTGCCAGCAGCTTGAGTCAAGAGACCCAGTACTTC. This chain uses TRBV5-6 with TRBJ2-5, with D uncertain. Germline values: CDR1 SGHDT, CDR2 YYEEEE. V lost 1 base and J 2 bases, leaving 3 bases between the germline ends. This CDR3 has 12 residues. Full variable domain (remainder filled in from reference TRBV5-6 and TRBJ2-5): DAGVTQSPTHLIKTRGQQVTLRCSPKSGHDTVSWYQQALGQGPQFIFQYYEEEERQRGNFPDRFSGHQFPNYSSELNVNALLLGDSALYLCASSLSQETQYFGPGTRLLVL.

The J gene is TRBJ2-7, the V gene TRBV19, with TRBD2 identical over 7 bases. CDR3 length: 11 amino acids. V lost 5 bases and J lost 7; bases outside the gene matches: 2. Germline V gives CDR1 LNHDA, CDR2 SQIVND (reference sequence). The CDR3 DNA reads as TGTGCCAGTAGTGGGGAGGGAGAGCAGTACTTC. Its protein is CASSGEGEQYF.

V usage is TRBV6-5 and J usage is TRBJ2-5; 11 bases fit TRBD1. The CDR3 is made up of 15 amino acids. The junction had 8 bases not matched to a gene; V was cut back by 10 bases and J by 1 base. Germline CDR1 MNHEY, CDR2 SVGAGI. CDR3 residues: CATLRTGGRQETQYF. The CDR3 coding sequence is TGTGCCACCCTGAGGACAGGGGGCCGCCAAGAGACCCAGTACTTC.

The gene calls are TRBV29-1 and TRBJ2-2; D is unclear. The V end lost 3 bases, the J end lost 6 bases, and 8 bases lay between the germline ends. Germline CDR1 and CDR2: SQVTM and ANQGSEA. The CDR3 contains 12 residues. DNA for the CDR3: TGCAGCGTTGAGGGCGGAGCCGGGGAGCTGTTTTTT. The encoded protein is CSVEGGAGELFF.

The chain recombines TRBV5-1 with TRBJ2-5, with D uncertain. In germline, CDR1 is SGHRS, CDR2 YFSETQ. The CDR3 is made up of 15 amino acids. Trimming left V 2 bases short and J 2 bases short, with 13 bases between. The CDR3 DNA sequence: TGCGCCAGCAGCTTAAGGTTGATTGGGCAAGAGACCCAGTACTTC. Translated, it gives CASSLRLIGQETQYF.

The genes are TRBV28 and TRBJ2-5, with 16 positions matching TRBD2. The V segment lost 5 bases and the J segment 4 bases; nucleotides outside the gene matches: 7. CDR1 is MDHEN, CDR2 SYDVKM, per germline. This CDR3 has 17 residues. CDR3 protein: CASSPPGLAGGGETQYF. In DNA form, the CDR3 reads TGTGCCAGCAGTCCTCCGGGACTAGCGGGAGGGGGAGAGACCCAGTACTTC.

The chain has TRBV20-1 and TRBJ2-2; D ambiguous. The germline CDR1 and CDR2 sequences are DFQATT and SNEGSKA (reference sequence). V dropped 3 bases and J dropped 6 bases, with 5 bases sitting between them. The CDR3 length is 11 residues. CDR3 sequence reads: CSARWSGELFF. The CDR3 DNA reads as TGCAGTGCTAGGTGGTCCGGGGAGCTGTTTTTT.

This clone is a singleton in its sample. The chain has TRBV28 and TRBJ2-1; 9 nucleotides line up with TRBD1. The CDR3 has 16 residues. J was trimmed by 6 bases and V by 5 bases; bases with no gene match: 11. CDR1 and CDR2 from the germline V gene are MDHEN and SYDVKM. The CDR3 DNA reads as TGTGCCAGCAGTAGCTCGCTGGGACAGGGTGGCAATGAGCAGTTCTTC. Its protein product is CASSSSLGQGGNEQFF. Full variable domain (remainder filled in from reference TRBV28 and TRBJ2-1): DVKVTQSSRYLVKRTGEKVFLECVQDMDHENMFWYRQDPGLGLRLIYFSYDVKMKEKGDIPEGYSVSREKKERFSLILESASTNQTSMYLCASSSSLGQGGNEQFFGPGTRLTVL.

The rearrangement uses TRBV7-9 and TRBJ2-1, with D tentatively TRBD2 (6 bases). V was clipped by 1 base and J by 5 bases, with 15 bases between them. Per germline, CDR1 SEHNR and CDR2 FQNEAQ (reference sequence). This CDR3 has 16 residues. CDR3 loop: CASSLDMGGGNNEQFF. The DNA of the CDR3 is TGTGCCAGCAGCTTAGATATGGGTGGGGGGAACAATGAGCAGTTCTTC. The complete variable domain, with remaining parts taken from reference TRBV7-9 and TRBJ2-1, reads DTGVSQNPRHKITKRGQNVTFRCDPISEHNRLYWYRQTLGQGPEFLTYFQNEAQLEKSRLLSDRFSAERPKGSFSTLEIQRTEQGDSAMYLCASSLDMGGGNNEQFFGPGTRLTVL.

This chain joins TRBV9 and TRBJ2-3; D unclear. V lost 0 bases and J 4 bases, leaving 6 bases between the germline ends. Germline V lookup: CDR1 SGDLS, CDR2 YYNGEE. The CDR3 totals 13 residues. The DNA for the CDR3 is TGTGCCAGCAGCGTAGTATTGGCAGATACGCAGTATTTT. Translated: CASSVVLADTQYF.

The rearrangement joins TRBV5-1 to TRBJ1-6; D is perhaps TRBD1 (6 bases). Trimming left V 1 base short and J 7 bases short, with 12 bases between. The germline V gene has CDR1 SGHRS and CDR2 YFSETQ. This CDR3 has 15 residues. The CDR3 sequence is CASSLTQGGNSPLHF. The CDR3 bases are TGCGCCAGCAGCTTGACACAGGGAGGGAATTCACCCCTCCACTTT.

This clone was seen more than once but under ten times. The CDR3 DNA is TGTGCCACCAGTTCCCCGGGACAGGCGCCCTCTGGGGCCAACGTCCTGACTTTC. It encodes CATSSPGQAPSGANVLTF. The chain links TRBV15 to TRBJ2-6; 8 bases line up with TRBD1. This CDR3 contains 18 residues. CDR1 and CDR2 from the germline V gene are LNHNV and YYDKDF (reference sequence). With V trimmed by 6 bases and J by 0 bases, 10 bases remained unmatched.

CDR3 region: CASSQLYEQFF. Here the CDR3 DNA reads TGCGCCAGCAGCCAGCTCTATGAGCAGTTCTTC. The gene calls are TRBV4-1 and TRBJ2-1; no definite D call. The CDR3 totals 11 residues. Germline V gives CDR1 MGHRA, CDR2 YSYEKL. V was cut by 3 bases and J by 8 bases, with 5 bases left in between.